This TCR beta chain was sequenced during a study of human T cells and chemical hapten exposure. Study-level background: Patients, chiefly female, had alopecia areata, totalis or universalis.

With 1 base clipped from V and 0 bases from J, the junction kept 1 base outside the gene matches. This CDR3 contains 16 residues. From germline, CDR1 is SEHNR and CDR2 FQNEAQ (reference sequence). One entry per CDR3 protein results from TCRdb running MiXCR on the RACE reads. There are more than 250,000 distinct CDR3 sequences in the sample; 7.5% to 8% occur only once, and 0.9% to 1.5% lies in the top ten. Time point: pre-sensitization, week 0. As for treatment: therapeutic diphenylcyclopropenone sensitization with weekly scalp DPC. The source material was whole blood, sampled in connection with sensitization to the hapten diphenylcyclopropenone (DPC). The chain is built from TRBV7-9 and TRBJ2-7; 12 nucleotides align to TRBD2. The sequence was collected from a man aged 18 to 30 with alopecia areata. Some clones in this sample may be carry-over from other donors' samples. For the CDR3, the DNA is TGTGCCAGCAGCTTAGGGACTAGCGGGACCTCCTACGAGCAGTACTTC. Residues: CASSLGTSGTSYEQYF.